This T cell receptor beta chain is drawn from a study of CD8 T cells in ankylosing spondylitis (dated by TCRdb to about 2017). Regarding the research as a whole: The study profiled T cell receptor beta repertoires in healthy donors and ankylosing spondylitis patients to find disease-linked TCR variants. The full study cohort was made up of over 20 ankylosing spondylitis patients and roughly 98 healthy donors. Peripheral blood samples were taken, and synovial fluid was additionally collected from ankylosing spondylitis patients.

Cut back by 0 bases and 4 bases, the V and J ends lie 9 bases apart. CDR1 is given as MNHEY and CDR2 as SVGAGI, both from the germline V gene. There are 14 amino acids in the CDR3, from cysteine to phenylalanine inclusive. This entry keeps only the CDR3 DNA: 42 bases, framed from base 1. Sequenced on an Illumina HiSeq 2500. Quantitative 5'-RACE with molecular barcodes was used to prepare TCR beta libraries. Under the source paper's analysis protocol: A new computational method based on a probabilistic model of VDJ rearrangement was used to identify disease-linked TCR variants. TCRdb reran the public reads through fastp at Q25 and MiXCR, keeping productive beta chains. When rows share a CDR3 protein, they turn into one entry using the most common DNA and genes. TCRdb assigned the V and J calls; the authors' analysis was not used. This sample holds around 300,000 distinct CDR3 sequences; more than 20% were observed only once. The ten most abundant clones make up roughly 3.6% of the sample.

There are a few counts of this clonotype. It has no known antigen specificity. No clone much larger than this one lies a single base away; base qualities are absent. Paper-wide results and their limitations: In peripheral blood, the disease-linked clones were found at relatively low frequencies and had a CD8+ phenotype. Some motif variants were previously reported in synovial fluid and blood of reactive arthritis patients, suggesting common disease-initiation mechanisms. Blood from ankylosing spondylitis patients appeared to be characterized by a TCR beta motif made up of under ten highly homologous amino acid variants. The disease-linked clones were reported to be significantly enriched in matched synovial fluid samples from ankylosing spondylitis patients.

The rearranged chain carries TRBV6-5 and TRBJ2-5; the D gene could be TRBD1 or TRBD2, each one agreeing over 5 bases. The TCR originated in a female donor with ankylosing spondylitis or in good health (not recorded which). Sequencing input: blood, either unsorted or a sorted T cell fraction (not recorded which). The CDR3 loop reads CASSYSGDRETQYF. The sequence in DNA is TGTGCCAGCAGTTACTCGGGGGATAGAGAGACCCAGTACTTC.